Each of the 29 T cell receptor beta chains below was sequenced from the same sample in a study of T cells in Graves' hyperthyroidism and ophthalmopathy. It was RNA transcripts that yielded the amplified TCR beta CDR3 regions. In the first-round RT-PCR of the TCR CDR3, the HTBI primer set was used. A single record per CDR3 protein comes from TCRdb applying MiXCR to the multiplex PCR reads. Here the sample spans about 300,000 distinct CDR3 sequences, roughly 18% being singletons. Sequences were obtained from blood. Receptors originate from a man aged 50-60 years with Graves' ophthalmopathy.

Here the CDR3 DNA reads TGTGCCAGCAGCCTCCGGACAGGGGATGATGAAAAACTGTTTTTT. Protein: CASSLRTGDDEKLFF. The chain recombines TRBV9 with TRBJ1-4, with TRBD1 identical over 9 bases. Per the germline V gene, CDR1 is SGDLS and CDR2 is YYNGEE. This CDR3 has 15 residues. V lost 4 bases, J lost 6 bases, and 7 bases stayed unmatched. The full variable domain, in which reference TRBV9 and TRBJ1-4 provide the parts outside the CDR3, is DSGVTQTPKHLITATGQRVTLRCSPRSGDLSVYWYQQSLDQGLQFLIQYYNGEERAKGNILERFSAQQFPDLHSELNLSSLELGDSALYFCASSLRTGDDEKLFFGSGTQLSVL.

This clonotype was seen at least ten times. The chain employs TRBV11-2 and TRBJ2-7; no definite D call. The CDR3 totals 14 residues. Germline V CDR1 and CDR2: SGHAT, FQNNGV. V dropped 5 bases and J dropped 11 bases, with 22 bases sitting between them. CDR3 sequence reads: CASSGLEKVGKKYF. The CDR3 DNA follows: TGTGCCAGCAGCGGATTGGAGAAGGTGGGGAAAAAGTACTTC.

This clonotype has at least ten counts. The CDR3 loop reads CAWSVDRGYEQYF. DNA for the CDR3: TGTGCCTGGAGTGTGGACAGGGGGTACGAGCAGTACTTC. The chain employs TRBV30 and TRBJ2-7; TRBD1 matches 10 bases. Germline CDR1 reads GTSNPN; CDR2 reads SVGIG (reference sequence). The CDR3 is 13 residues long. V lost 0 bases to trimming and J lost 4 bases; unmatched junction nucleotides: 0.

This clonotype was picked up many times. CDR3 bases: TGTGCCTGGAGTCCCCCGGGACAGATTGTTGGTGATGGCTACACCTTC. It is translated as CAWSPPGQIVGDGYTF. J is TRBJ1-2 and V is TRBV30; TRBD1 matches 7 bases. Germline assignment: CDR1 GTSNPN and CDR2 SVGIG (reference sequence). This CDR3 has 16 amino acids. Trimming took 2 bases from V and 6 from J; bases not matched to a gene: 15.

This clonotype showed up many times. The chain couples TRBV5-8 to TRBJ1-1, with D possibly being TRBD1 (6 bases). Germline CDR1 reads SGHTS; CDR2 reads YDEGEE. The CDR3 has 14 residues. The V and J ends lost 0 bases and 5 bases respectively, with 11 bases between them. The CDR3 DNA reads TGTGCCAGCAGCTTGGAGGGCAGGGGAACTGAAGCTTTCTTT. It codes for CASSLEGRGTEAFF.

This chain uses TRBV9 with TRBJ2-7, with TRBD2 as a possible D gene (5 bases). V was cut by 0 bases and J by 7 bases, with 11 bases left in between. The CDR3 has 13 amino acids. CDR1 is SGDLS and CDR2 is YYNGEE in the germline V gene. The CDR3: CASSVEVGGEQYF. CDR3 in DNA: TGTGCCAGCAGCGTAGAGGTAGGCGGGGAGCAGTACTTC.

This clonotype was seen more than once but under ten times. The chain is built from TRBV4-2 and TRBJ2-3, with TRBD1 matching over 9 bases. CDR1 and CDR2 (germline): LGHNA, YNFKEQ. This CDR3 has 14 amino acids. V shed 1 base and J 5 bases; nucleotides not matched to a gene: 1. The CDR3 DNA sequence: TGTGCCAGCAGCCAAGGGACAGGGGTAGATACGCAGTATTTT. Its protein product is CASSQGTGVDTQYF.

The chain combines TRBV9 with TRBJ2-2; a weak D match, TRBD2 (6 bases). Germline CDR1 is SGDLS and CDR2 is YYNGEE. The V and J ends lost 0 bases and 6 bases respectively, with 15 bases between them. The CDR3 contains 16 residues. The CDR3 protein is CASSVDPGRGAGELFF. The DNA for the CDR3 is TGTGCCAGCAGCGTAGACCCGGGCCGCGGGGCCGGGGAGCTGTTTTTT.

In this sample, this clonotype turned up many times. The chain recombines TRBV11-2 with TRBJ1-5, with TRBD1 identical over 8 bases. The CDR3 runs to 14 residues. The ends lost 5 bases at V and 6 bases at J; junction bases unmatched: 6. Looked up from germline, CDR1 is SGHAT and CDR2 is FQNNGV. CDR3 residues: CASSVTGEGQPQHF. The CDR3 region has the DNA TGTGCCAGCAGCGTGACAGGGGAAGGTCAGCCCCAGCATTTT.

This clonotype showed up just a few times. The genes are TRBV6-1 and TRBJ2-7; 12 positions agree with TRBD2. The J segment lost 6 bases and the V segment lost 5 bases, leaving 11 bases of the junction unmatched. The germline CDR1 and CDR2 sequences are MNHNS and SASEGT. The CDR3 has 16 residues. CDR3 nucleotide sequence: TGTGCCAGCAGTTGGAGACTAGCGGGAGAGAGGCTCGAGCAGTACTTC. Its protein product is CASSWRLAGERLEQYF.

This clonotype came up many times. CDR3 bases: TGTGCCACTCGGCCCGGGATCCGGGATACGCAGTATTTT. It encodes CATRPGIRDTQYF. The V call is TRBV12-3 or TRBV12-4, the J call TRBJ2-3; tentatively, D is TRBD2 (5 bases). The V end was cut by 10 bases, the J end by 6 bases, with 17 bases between. This CDR3 is 13 amino acids long.

V usage is TRBV7-2 and J usage is TRBJ2-5; D remains ambiguous. Germline CDR1 SGHTA, CDR2 FQGNSA. There are 14 residues in the CDR3. V shed 1 base and J shed 5 bases, with 11 bases lying between them. CDR3 in DNA: TGTGCCAGCAGCTTAGGGGATAGGTTGGAGACCCAGTACTTC. It yields the protein CASSLGDRLETQYF. Full variable domain (rest looked up from reference TRBV7-2 and TRBJ2-5): GAGVSQSPSNKVTEKGKDVELRCDPISGHTALYWYRQSLGQGLEFLIYFQGNSAPDKSGLPSDRFSAERTGGSVSTLTIQRTQQEDSAVYLCASSLGDRLETQYFGPGTRLLVL.

This clonotype was observed at least ten times. This chain links TRBV15 with TRBJ1-1, with no clear D. There are 15 residues in the CDR3. V lost 0 bases and J 5 bases, leaving 13 bases between the germline ends. Germline assignment: CDR1 LNHNV and CDR2 YYDKDF (reference sequence). CDR3 residues: CATSRDLKGGTEAFF. The DNA of the CDR3 is TGTGCCACCAGCAGAGATCTGAAGGGTGGGACTGAAGCTTTCTTT.

This clonotype was seen at least ten times. The V and J genes are TRBV20-1 and TRBJ2-1, with no clear D. Germline-derived CDR1 and CDR2 are DFQATT and SNEGSKA (reference sequence). This CDR3 region has 11 residues. The V and J ends lost 6 bases and 12 bases respectively, with 15 bases between them. CDR3 coding DNA: TGCAGTGCCAGTCTGGTGGGGTTGCAGTTCTTC. Translation gives CSASLVGLQFF.

This clonotype was counted at least ten times. V is TRBV11-2 and J is TRBJ2-5; 7 bases fit TRBD2. The CDR3 is made up of 16 amino acids. Losses at the gene ends were 5 bases for V and 5 bases for J; bases not matched to a gene: 14. CDR1 and CDR2 (germline): SGHAT, FQNNGV. CDR3 in DNA: TGTGCCAGCAGCGCTACGACTAGCCTCCCCCTGGAGACCCAGTACTTC. Amino acids: CASSATTSLPLETQYF.

This clonotype appeared many times. The chain is built from TRBV2 and TRBJ2-1; possible D gene TRBD1, 5 bases. Germline CDR1 is SNHLY and CDR2 is FYNNEI. V was pared by 3 bases and J by 15 bases, with 18 bases between. This CDR3 contains 13 residues. CDR3 residues: CASSEIGKGQRFF. In nucleotides, the CDR3 is TGTGCCAGCAGTGAGATAGGAAAGGGGCAGAGGTTCTTC. The full variable domain, in which reference TRBV2 and TRBJ2-1 provide the parts outside the CDR3, is EPEVTQTPSHQVTQMGQEVILRCVPISNHLYFYWYRQILGQKVEFLVSFYNNEISEKSEIFDDQFSVERPDGSNFTLKIRSTKLEDSAMYFCASSEIGKGQRFFGPGTRLTVL.

This clonotype was observed many times. This chain links TRBV5-6 with TRBJ2-2, with 7 bases identical to TRBD2. J gave up 3 bases and V 1 base, and 3 bases lay outside the gene matches. Germline V gene data show CDR1 as SGHDT and CDR2 as YYEEEE. The CDR3 spans 15 residues. CDR3 sequence reads: CASSLPGRDTGELFF. DNA of the CDR3: TGTGCCAGCAGCTTGCCGGGGAGGGACACCGGGGAGCTGTTTTTT.

This clonotype was counted many times. This sequence joins TRBV2 and TRBJ1-6, with 8 bases aligning to TRBD1. This CDR3 contains 13 residues. Germline CDR1 SNHLY, CDR2 FYNNEI. With 10 bases clipped from V and 7 bases from J, the junction kept 6 bases outside the gene matches. The CDR3 spells CATKRQGNSPLHF. The CDR3 coding sequence is TGTGCCACCAAGAGACAGGGGAATTCACCCCTCCACTTT.

At least ten counts were recorded for this clonotype. The chain carries TRBV11-2 and TRBJ2-3; TRBD2 matches at 7 bases. The CDR3 contains 16 residues. Per germline, CDR1 SGHAT and CDR2 FQNNGV. The J segment lost 2 bases and the V segment lost 5 bases, leaving 10 bases of the junction unmatched. CDR3 DNA sequence: TGTGCCAGCAGCCCCCTGGAGGGGAGGGCCACAGATACGCAGTATTTT. Protein sequence: CASSPLEGRATDTQYF.

This clonotype was observed many times. V usage is TRBV7-8 and J usage is TRBJ2-5; D ambiguous. Germline CDR1 is SGHVS and CDR2 is FQNEAQ. Trimming removed 1 base from V and 5 bases from J, with 11 bases in between. The CDR3 runs 14 residues. The CDR3 DNA sequence: TGTGCCAGCAGCTTAGGTAGAAAACTGGAGACCCAGTACTTC. It is translated as CASSLGRKLETQYF. Full variable domain (remainder filled in from reference TRBV7-8 and TRBJ2-5): GAGVSQSPRYKVAKRGQDVALRCDPISGHVSLFWYQQALGQGPEFLTYFQNEAQLDKSGLPSDRFFAERPEGSVSTLKIQRTQQEDSAVYLCASSLGRKLETQYFGPGTRLLVL.

The genes are TRBV30 and TRBJ1-4; no reliable D call. This CDR3 region has 15 residues. The V gene lost 3 bases and the J gene lost 7 bases, with 18 bases spanning the gap. Germline loops: CDR1 GTSNPN, CDR2 SVGIG (reference sequence). CDR3 in DNA: TGTGCCTGGAGCCCGGGTTCCGGGTGGGTTGAAAAACTGTTTTTT. Its translation is CAWSPGSGWVEKLFF.

With regard to this clonotype: Relative to the germline gene, one junction end is altered; a read error may explain this. This chain uses TRBV7-3 with TRBJ2-3, with 7 bases lining up with TRBD1. Germline CDR1 SGHTA, CDR2 FQGTGA. The CDR3 length is 14 residues. The DNA of the CDR3 is TGTGCCGGCAGCCGGGGACAGAGCACAGATACGCAGTATTTT. Protein product: CAGSRGQSTDTQYF.

In regard to this clonotype: A junction end diverges from the germline sequence, so it may reflect a read error. The gene calls are TRBV5-1 and TRBJ2-7; perhaps D is TRBD1 or TRBD2 (5 bases each). The CDR3 contains 14 residues. Germline V gene sequence: CDR1 SGHRS, CDR2 YFSETQ. CDR3: CASSLAGDPYEQYF. The CDR3 DNA sequence: TGTGCCAGCAGCTTGGCCGGGGACCCCTACGAGCAGTACTTC. Drawing the rest from reference TRBV5-1 and TRBJ2-7, the complete variable domain is KAGVTQTPRYLIKTRGQQVTLSCSPISGHRSVSWYQQTPGQGLQFLFEYFSETQRNKGNFPGRFSGRQFSNSRSEMNVSTLELGDSALYLCASSLAGDPYEQYFGPGTRLTVT.

The chain is built from TRBV7-2 and TRBJ2-5, with 7 bases identical to TRBD2. After removal of 1 base from V and 7 bases from J, the junction contained 12 bases not matched to a gene. CDR3 length: 16 residues. From germline, CDR1 is SGHTA and CDR2 FQGNSA. In DNA form, the CDR3 reads TGTGCCAGCAGCTTAGTAGGCGGGAGAGGAGAGGGGACCCAGTACTTC. Amino acids: CASSLVGGRGEGTQYF.

This clonotype was seen just once. One base away lies a much larger clone, so this may be a sequencing read error. The chain couples TRBV3-1 to TRBJ1-4; D is unclear. CDR1 is LGHDT, CDR2 YNNKEL, per germline (reference sequence). Deletions cut 3 bases from V and 4 bases from J, with 9 bases between. This CDR3 has 14 amino acids. In DNA form, the CDR3 reads TGTGCCAGCAGCCACCCGGACCATAATGAAAAACTGTTTTTT. This encodes CASSHPDHNEKLFF.

This clonotype has just a few counts. This sequence joins TRBV28 and TRBJ2-5; D may be TRBD1 (6 bases). The CDR3 spans 15 residues. Trimming pared 5 bases from V and 5 bases from J, leaving 18 bases between. From germline, CDR1 is MDHEN and CDR2 SYDVKM. The CDR3 nucleotides are TGTGCCAGCAGTCCGCTGGACAGCCCTGGGGAGACCCAGTACTTC. Its translation: CASSPLDSPGETQYF.

This clonotype was seen ten or more times. The chain carries TRBV30 and TRBJ2-7; maybe TRBD2 (6 bases). With 1 base removed from V and 6 bases from J, the gap between germline ends came to 7 bases. Germline V gene data show CDR1 as GTSNPN and CDR2 as SVGIG (reference sequence). The length of the CDR3 is 11 residues. The CDR3 spells CAWSGGGEQYF. CDR3 coding DNA: TGTGCCTGGAGTGGGGGAGGCGAGCAGTACTTC.

This clonotype was found a few times. The rearrangement joins TRBV5-1 to TRBJ2-5; D is possibly TRBD2 (6 bases). The CDR3 is made up of 14 amino acids. Germline assignment: CDR1 SGHRS and CDR2 YFSETQ. V lost 5 bases to trimming and J lost 4 bases, with 15 bases between them. This chain's CDR3 is CASSTGAGRETQYF. The CDR3 region has the DNA TGCGCCAGCAGTACCGGGGCGGGACGAGAGACCCAGTACTTC.

This clonotype was recorded at least ten times. The chain links TRBV6-1 to TRBJ2-5; 7 bases are shared with TRBD1. Germline CDR1 MNHNS, CDR2 SASEGT. The junction had 14 bases not matched to a gene; V was cut back by 2 bases and J by 5 bases. CDR3 length: 17 residues. CDR3 sequence reads: CASSEFVGTAPAETQYF. DNA for the CDR3: TGTGCCAGCAGTGAATTTGTTGGGACAGCCCCGGCGGAGACCCAGTACTTC.